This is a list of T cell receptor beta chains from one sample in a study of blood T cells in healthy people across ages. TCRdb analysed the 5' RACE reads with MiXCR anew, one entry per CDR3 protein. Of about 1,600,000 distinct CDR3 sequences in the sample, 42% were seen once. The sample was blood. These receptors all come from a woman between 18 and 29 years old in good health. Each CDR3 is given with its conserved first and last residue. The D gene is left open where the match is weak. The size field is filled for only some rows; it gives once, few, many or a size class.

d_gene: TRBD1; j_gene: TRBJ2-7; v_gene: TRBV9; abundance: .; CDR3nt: TGTGCCAGCAGCGAGCGGGACAGGGTAGGGTACGAGCAGTACTTC; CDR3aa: CASSERDRVGYEQYF
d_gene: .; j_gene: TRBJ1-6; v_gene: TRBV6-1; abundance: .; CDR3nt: TGTGCCAGCAGTACCGTTGGGAGGGAAGGGTATAATTCACCCCTCCACTTT; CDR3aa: CASSTVGREGYNSPLHF
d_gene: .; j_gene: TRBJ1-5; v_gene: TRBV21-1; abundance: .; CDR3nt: TGTGCCAGCAGGGGGCAGCCCCAGCATTTT; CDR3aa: CASRGQPQHF
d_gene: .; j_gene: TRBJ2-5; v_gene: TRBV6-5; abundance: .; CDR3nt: TGTGCCAGCAGCCCGTGGACAGAAATCCCCCGGGGGACCCAGTACTTC; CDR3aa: CASSPWTEIPRGTQYF
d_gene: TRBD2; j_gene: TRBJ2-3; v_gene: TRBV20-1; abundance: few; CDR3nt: TGCAGTTTGGGGACTAGCGACACAGATACGCAGTATTTT; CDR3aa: CSLGTSDTDTQYF
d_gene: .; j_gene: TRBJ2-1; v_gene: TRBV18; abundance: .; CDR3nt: TGTGCCAGCTCACCACCAAAACAGGGTTCCAATGAGCAGTTCTTC; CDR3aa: CASSPPKQGSNEQFF
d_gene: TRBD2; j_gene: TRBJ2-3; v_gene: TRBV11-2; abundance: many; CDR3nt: TGTGCCAGCAGCTTCCCTAGCGGGGGGGCCGAGGTCGCAGATACGCAGTATTTT; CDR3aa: CASSFPSGGAEVADTQYF
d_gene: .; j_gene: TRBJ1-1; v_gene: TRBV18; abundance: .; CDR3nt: TGTGCCAGCTCACCCCCAGATTTAAACACTGAAGCTTTCTTT; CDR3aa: CASSPPDLNTEAFF
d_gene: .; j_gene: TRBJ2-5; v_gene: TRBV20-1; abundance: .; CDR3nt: TGCAGTGCTAGAGATTTGAGTGGGGGGACTGGGGAGACCCAGTACTTC; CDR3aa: CSARDLSGGTGETQYF
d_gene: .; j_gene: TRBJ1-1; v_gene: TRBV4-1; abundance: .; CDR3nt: TGCGCCAGCACCATCTGGGGGGGGAACACTGAAGCTTTCTTT; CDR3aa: CASTIWGGNTEAFF
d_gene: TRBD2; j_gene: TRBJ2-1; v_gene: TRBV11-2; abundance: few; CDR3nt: TGTGCCAGCAGCTCGAACAGGGGACTAGCGGGACCAATGGGGACCTACAATGAGCAGTTCTTC; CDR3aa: CASSSNRGLAGPMGTYNEQFF
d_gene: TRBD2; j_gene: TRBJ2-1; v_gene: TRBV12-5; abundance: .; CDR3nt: TGTGCTAGTGGGCTAGCGGGGTCTGGGAATGAGCAGTTCTTC; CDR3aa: CASGLAGSGNEQFF
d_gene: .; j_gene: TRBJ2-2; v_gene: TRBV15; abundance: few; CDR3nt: TGTGCCACCAGCAGAGGCCTAGCGACGAACACCGGGGAGCTGTTTTTT; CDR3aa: CATSRGLATNTGELFF
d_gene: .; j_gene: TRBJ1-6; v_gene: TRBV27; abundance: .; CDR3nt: TGTGCCAGCAGCCTCCCGGGGAGCTCCTATAATTCACCCCTCCACTTT; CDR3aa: CASSLPGSSYNSPLHF
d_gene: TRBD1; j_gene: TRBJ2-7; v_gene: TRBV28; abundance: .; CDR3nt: TGTGCCAGCAGTTCCCGTGGTGGGACAGGTACCTACGAGCAGTACTTC; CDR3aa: CASSSRGGTGTYEQYF
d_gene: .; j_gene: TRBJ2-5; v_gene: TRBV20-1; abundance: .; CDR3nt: TGCAGTGCCACGACAGGCGGAGAGACCCAGTACTTC; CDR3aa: CSATTGGETQYF
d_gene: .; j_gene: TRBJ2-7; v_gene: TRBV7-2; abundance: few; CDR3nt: TGTGCCAGCAGCCGCATCAAGGGTCTAACCTACGAGCAGTACTTC; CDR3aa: CASSRIKGLTYEQYF
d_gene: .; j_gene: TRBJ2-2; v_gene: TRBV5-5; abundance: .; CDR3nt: TGTGCCAGCAGCTTGGCGGGGATCGGGGAGCTGTTTTTT; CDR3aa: CASSLAGIGELFF
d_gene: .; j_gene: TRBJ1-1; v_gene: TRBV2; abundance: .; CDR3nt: TGTGCCAGCGGTGGGTGGGTCGGTGAAGCTTTCTTT; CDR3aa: CASGGWVGEAFF
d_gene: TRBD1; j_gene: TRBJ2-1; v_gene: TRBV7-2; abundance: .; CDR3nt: TGTGCCAGCAGCCAAGGGGACAGAAGACGCGGTGGGCAGTTCTTC; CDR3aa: CASSQGDRRRGGQFF
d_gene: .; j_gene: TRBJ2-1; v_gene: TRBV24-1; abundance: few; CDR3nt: TGTGCCACCAGTGTGGCAGGGAATGATAACAATGAGCAGTTCTTC; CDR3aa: CATSVAGNDNNEQFF
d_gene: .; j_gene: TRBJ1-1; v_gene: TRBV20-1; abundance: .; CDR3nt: TGCAGTGCTAGAGCCCTGGGGGCCTCTGAAGCTTTCTTT; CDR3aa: CSARALGASEAFF
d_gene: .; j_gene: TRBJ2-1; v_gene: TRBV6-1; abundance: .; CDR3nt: TGTGCCAGCAGGATGGACTCGAGGCAAGAGCAGTTCTTC; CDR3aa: CASRMDSRQEQFF
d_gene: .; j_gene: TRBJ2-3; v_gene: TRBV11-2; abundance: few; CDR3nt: TGTGCCAGCAGCACTAGCCCCACGCAGTATTTT; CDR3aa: CASSTSPTQYF
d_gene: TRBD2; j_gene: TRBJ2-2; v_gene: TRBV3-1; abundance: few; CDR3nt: TGTGCCAGCAGCCAAGCTCCTAGCGGGAAAACCGGGGAGCTGTTTTTT; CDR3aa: CASSQAPSGKTGELFF
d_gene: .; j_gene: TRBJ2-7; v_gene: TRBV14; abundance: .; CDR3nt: TGTGCCAGCAGCCCCACCGGGACCACAAACTACGAGCAGTACTTC; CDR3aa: CASSPTGTTNYEQYF